This T cell receptor beta chain was observed in a study of CD4 T cells in relation to SARS-CoV-2 and coronaviruses. Whole-study context: Controls used an HIV-1 Nef peptide pool or no peptide. The restricting HLA molecule for shared crossreactive spike epitopes was mapped.

Before the COVID-19 pandemic, during about 2010-2018, CD4+ T cells were taken from unexposed donors. The cells were cultured for 10 days before CD4+ T cells were isolated. Unexposed-donor CD4+ T cells were probed with SARS-CoV-2 S/N and four cold-coronavirus spikes, cells permitting. In the case of this clone: The antigen is not known.

Points from the study as a whole: No crossreactivity against non-spike viral proteins was tested here.

The data were produced by immunoSEQ multiplex PCR, yet TCRdb's version contains in-frame clones alone and is incomplete. This sample has 20,000 to 25,000 clones; roughly three quarters occur once, and the top ten carry about 16%. The sample consisted of CD4+ T cells from PBMCs, cultured in vitro. This clonotype was obtained from a human donor in good health.

CDR3 region: CASSPSKETQYF. DNA for the CDR3: TGTGCCAGTAGCCCCTCCAAAGAGACCCAGTACTTC. This chain connects TRBV19 to TRBJ2-5, with D unclear. The CDR3 runs to 12 residues. Trimming removed 6 bases at V and 3 bases at J, with 8 bases between. Germline CDR1 reads LNHDA; CDR2 reads SQIVND (reference sequence).